This T cell receptor beta chain came from a study of T-cell reconstitution after alpha-beta-depleted transplantation in children. Unique molecular identifiers were used to barcode this TCRbeta library. MiXCR, applied by TCRdb to the PCR reads, yields one record per CDR3 protein. The sample consists of approximately 520,000 distinct CDR3 sequences, roughly 10% of them appearing once. This CDR3 spans 16 amino acids. Trimming shortened V by 3 bases and J by 0 bases, and 14 bases separated the two germline ends. CDR1 is ENHRY and CDR2 is SYGVKD in the germline V gene. In its sample, this clonotype was seen a few times.

The receptor was derived from a female patient aged 2-15 years who had a stem cell transplant for aplastic anemia, so the T cells may come from the graft donor. This rearrangement joins TRBV10-3 to TRBJ1-1; maybe TRBD1 (5 bases). The sample in question was PBMCs, mostly from graft donor cells, obtained 180 days after TCRalphabeta/CD19-depleted stem cell transplant. The CDR3 loop is CAISEGPGRLNTEAFF. CDR3 coding DNA: TGTGCCATCAGTGAAGGGCCGGGACGGTTGAACACTGAAGCTTTCTTT.